Included here is one T cell receptor (beta chain) sequence, with context. What it recognizes is unknown. This sample is drawn from a study of CD8+CD57+ T cells in acquired aplastic anemia. The study's findings and limits: Patients had roughly 31 CD8+ CDR3 sequences in common with controls (the shared set).

Patients who underwent sequencing had shown CD8+CD57+ cell expansion by flow cytometry. All participating patients were living with severe acquired aplastic anemia. Blood came from patients not yet given any therapy. Profiling of TCR beta VDJ combinations and CDR3 sequences used genomic DNA as template. TCRdb reprocessed the reads via MiXCR and lists one record per CDR3 protein. Among fewer than 250,000 distinct CDR3 sequences, around half were seen once, and the ten largest hold over 7.5%. Germline V gives CDR1 SGHRS, CDR2 YFSETQ. Trimming shortened V by 4 bases and J by 5 bases, and 10 bases separated the two germline ends. The CDR3 sequence is 13 residues long.

The specimen sequenced was sorted CD4+, CD8+, or CD8+CD57+ T cells (not recorded which) from PBMCs. This TCR derives from a human donor with aplastic anemia. The rearrangement joins TRBV5-1 to TRBJ1-5; possibly TRBD1 for D (5 bases). The CDR3 loop is CASSPTGDQPQHF. CDR3 DNA sequence: TGCGCCAGCAGCCCGACGGGGGATCAGCCCCAGCATTTT.